This T cell receptor beta chain appears in the sequencing data of a study of human T cells and chemical hapten exposure. Overall study findings and caveats: After DPC sensitization, TCRs above 1 in 1000 frequency showed no change.

Authors' data handling: Samples had a median of 95,638 TCRs, ranging roughly 23,224 to 700,000. TCRdb re-called the RACE reads with MiXCR, one entry per CDR3 protein. TCRdb's processing, not the authors', yielded these V and J calls. This sample has over 100,000 distinct CDR3 sequences; around 8.3% occur once, and the top ten carry 1.5% to 2%. This clonotype showed up many times. Its antigen is not identified. Time point: healthy volunteer bleed at 2 weeks. It was from unfractionated whole blood that total RNA was extracted. The sample was whole blood. The origin of this receptor is a male donor in good health. Some clones in this sample may be carry-over from other donors' samples.

The CDR3 region has the DNA TGTGCCAGCTCACCACCCCCCGAAGCGGAGGGCGCGGCCAAAAACATTCAGTACTTC. It yields the protein CASSPPPEAEGAAKNIQYF. This chain joins TRBV18 and TRBJ2-4, with D possibly TRBD2 on 6 matching bases. There are 19 residues in the CDR3. Trimming took off 0 bases at V and 1 base at J, with 19 bases between the two ends. Germline-derived CDR1 and CDR2 are KGHSH and LQKENI.